This T cell receptor (beta chain) comes out of a study of blood T cells in healthy people across ages. Study results and limitations: Higher diversity and more naive CD4+ cells were features of long-lived donors, compared to aged donors.

The CDR3 is made up of 17 amino acids. Germline CDR1 is SGHVS and CDR2 is FQNEAQ. V was clipped by 5 bases and J by 4 bases; unmatched bases: 11. Primers used in a second PCR of about 6 to 11 cycles were a sample-barcoded 5' primer and a J-beta primer mix. TCRdb re-analysed the 5' RACE reads in MiXCR, keeping a single row per CDR3 protein. This sample has hundreds of thousands of distinct CDR3 sequences, with 32% found just once. This clonotype showed up just a few times. Antigen: not known. Sequenced: blood. This TCR was sampled from a woman older than 75 in good health. The chain uses TRBV7-8 and TRBJ1-2, with 12 bases matching TRBD1. DNA of the CDR3: TGTGCCAGCAGCCCCCGACCGGGACAGGGGGCCGTCTATGGCTACACCTTC. This sequence encodes CASSPRPGQGAVYGYTF.